These 10 T cell receptor beta chains share one sample of origin, sequenced in a study of blood T cell repertoires in COVID-19. Some clones are missing from TCRdb's copy, which holds only in-frame ones; the method was immunoSEQ multiplex PCR. The sample has tens of thousands of clones; around 88% are singletons. The sample was peripheral blood. These receptors were taken from a woman between 65 and 79 years old with acute or convalescent COVID-19.

V gene TRBV5-1 combines with J gene TRBJ2-6; D remains ambiguous. The CDR3 is 13 residues long. CDR1 and CDR2 (germline): SGHRS, YFSETQ. The V and J ends lost 9 bases and 2 bases respectively, with 9 bases between them. The CDR3: CATTEPGANVLTF. The CDR3 nucleotides read TGCGCCACTACCGAGCCTGGGGCCAACGTCCTGACTTTC.

V gene TRBV5-6 combines with J gene TRBJ1-4; D unresolved. In germline, CDR1 is SGHDT, CDR2 YYEEEE. Trimming pared 0 bases from V and 4 bases from J, leaving 10 bases between. The CDR3 totals 15 residues. CDR3 DNA: TGTGCCAGCAGCTTGGATCGGACTCATAATGAAAAACTGTTTTTT. Its protein is CASSLDRTHNEKLFF.

This chain joins TRBV3-1 (or the pseudogene TRBV3-2) and TRBJ2-3; tentatively, D is TRBD2 (7 bases). Trimming stripped 8 bases from V and 3 bases from J, with 18 bases between. The CDR3 loop spans 15 amino acids. Germline V gene data show CDR1 as LGHDT and CDR2 as YNNKEL (reference sequence). The CDR3 sequence is CASALRGGRTDTQYF. The CDR3 bases are TGTGCCAGCGCTCTGAGGGGGGGGCGGACAGATACGCAGTATTTT.

The rearrangement uses TRBV29-1 and TRBJ2-1; TRBD2 matches at 12 bases. The CDR3 length is 15 residues. The trim removed 4 bases at V and 1 base at J, leaving 2 bases unmatched. Germline lookup yields CDR1 SQVTM and CDR2 ANQGSEA. The CDR3, as DNA: TGCAGCGTTGCGGGACTAGCGGGTTCCTACAATGAGCAGTTCTTC. Translating gives CSVAGLAGSYNEQFF.

J is TRBJ1-2 and V is TRBV30, with D possibly TRBD1 on 6 matching bases. The CDR3 is made up of 15 amino acids. The germline gives CDR1 GTSNPN, CDR2 SVGIG (reference sequence). Trimming took off 0 bases at V and 6 bases at J, with 17 bases between the two ends. This CDR3 is CAWSVHRGARNGYTF. In DNA form, the CDR3 reads TGTGCCTGGAGTGTACATCGGGGGGCGCGGAATGGCTACACCTTC.

This chain uses TRBV30 with TRBJ2-1; 8 nucleotides agree with TRBD2. The CDR3 sequence is 16 residues long. The junction had 8 bases not matched to a gene; V was cut back by 2 bases and J by 2 bases. The germline V gene has CDR1 GTSNPN and CDR2 SVGIG (reference sequence). The CDR3 here is CAWSIIGGGPYNEQFF. The CDR3 DNA is TGTGCCTGGAGTATAATCGGCGGGGGGCCCTACAATGAGCAGTTCTTC.

Here the CDR3 DNA reads TGTGCCAGCAGCCCCACGGGGGGTTTGGCCTACAATGAGCAGTTCTTC. Protein product: CASSPTGGLAYNEQFF. The chain recombines TRBV5-5 with TRBJ2-1; the match to TRBD2 covers 7 bases. This CDR3 contains 16 residues. CDR1 is SGHKS and CDR2 is YYEKEE in the germline V gene (reference sequence). V lost 4 bases to trimming and J lost 2 bases; unmatched junction nucleotides: 9.

V usage is TRBV4-2 and J usage is TRBJ2-5, with D possibly matching TRBD2 (5 bases). CDR3 length: 14 amino acids. CDR1 is LGHNA and CDR2 is YNFKEQ in the germline V gene. The V end lost 0 bases, the J end lost 9 bases, and 14 bases lay between the germline ends. In DNA form, the CDR3 reads TGTGCCAGCAGCCAAGACAGAGAGGGAAACTCCCAGTACTTC. As protein: CASSQDREGNSQYF.

J is TRBJ2-7 and V is TRBV27, with D maybe TRBD2 (6 bases). The germline CDR1 and CDR2 sequences are MNHEY and SMNVEV (reference sequence). The CDR3 consists of 11 residues. Trimming cost V 5 bases and J 6 bases, with 8 bases left between them. The chain's CDR3 is CASSLGGEQYF. The CDR3 DNA reads as TGTGCCAGCAGTCTGGGGGGCGAGCAGTACTTC.

This clone was detected once. The chain is built from TRBV6-6 and TRBJ1-5, with D tentatively TRBD1 (6 bases). This CDR3 has 12 residues. Germline CDR1 MNHNY, CDR2 SVGAGI (reference sequence). Trimming took 6 bases from V and 5 from J, leaving 8 bases between them. CDR3 loop: CASRDSHQPQHF. CDR3 in DNA: TGTGCCAGCAGGGACAGTCATCAGCCCCAGCATTTT.